The T cell receptor beta chain described here comes from a study of blood T cell repertoires in COVID-19. About the research overall: In each case, the material was cDNA or gDNA derived from T cells, B-cell-depleted T cells, or PBMCs.

Produced via immunoSEQ multiplex PCR; TCRdb's table is partial and in-frame only. The repertoire has around 320,000 clones, 70% to 90% of them found once; the top ten carry about 7%. The specimen sequenced was peripheral blood. This TCR derives from a human donor in a cohort sampled during active COVID-19.

CDR3 in DNA: TGTGCCAGCAGCCTACTTCGGGGATTCGGGGATGAGCAGTTCTTC. Amino acid sequence: CASSLLRGFGDEQFF. V is TRBV14 and J is TRBJ2-1, with a tentative D call TRBD2 (5 bases). This CDR3 is built from 15 residues. Germline V lookup: CDR1 SGHDN, CDR2 FVKESK. Trimming shortened V by 4 bases and J by 8 bases, and 18 bases separated the two germline ends.